The next 30 T cell receptor beta chains were all read from a single sample in a study of blood T cell repertoires in COVID-19. Sequenced by immunoSEQ multiplex PCR; TCRdb stores in-frame clones only, minus some. The sample lists 220,000 or so clones, roughly 90% occurring once. The sequenced material came from peripheral blood. These receptor sequences come from a man in his 60s who had recovered from COVID-19.

This rearrangement joins TRBV7-9 to TRBJ1-1; no clear D. The V end was cut by 5 bases, the J end by 1 base, with 14 bases between. Germline assignment: CDR1 SEHNR and CDR2 FQNEAQ (reference sequence). CDR3 length: 15 amino acids. The CDR3 sequence is CASSLGGLGNTEAFF. CDR3 bases: TGTGCCAGCAGCCTTGGAGGCCTGGGGAACACTGAAGCTTTCTTT.

The genes are TRBV9 and TRBJ2-1; D remains unclear. With 4 bases removed from V and 5 bases from J, the gap between germline ends came to 16 bases. Germline CDR1 is SGDLS and CDR2 is YYNGEE. The CDR3 consists of 15 residues. This CDR3 is CASSPIGGSNNEQFF. The DNA of the CDR3 is TGTGCCAGCAGCCCCATCGGCGGCAGTAACAATGAGCAGTTCTTC.

This chain uses TRBV11-2 with TRBJ1-1, with D tentatively TRBD1 (5 bases). V lost 6 bases and J lost 0, with 17 bases in between. CDR3 length: 16 amino acids. Germline lookup yields CDR1 SGHAT and CDR2 FQNNGV. DNA of the CDR3: TGTGCCAGCAGTCGCCCAGGGATTCCCATGAACACTGAAGCTTTCTTT. Translation gives CASSRPGIPMNTEAFF.

The table lists this clone with a count of one. The chain uses TRBV6-5 and TRBJ2-2, with D unclear. In germline, CDR1 is MNHEY, CDR2 SVGAGI. This CDR3 region has 13 residues. Trimming removed 2 bases from V and 6 bases from J, with 7 bases in between. CDR3 in DNA: TGTGCCAGCAGTTACCAGTTTCCCGGGGAGCTGTTTTTT. The encoded protein is CASSYQFPGELFF.

The rearrangement uses TRBV4-2 and TRBJ2-5; the D gene is possibly TRBD2 (6 bases). The CDR3 sequence is 17 residues long. Germline loops: CDR1 LGHNA, CDR2 YNFKEQ. V shed 1 base and J shed 7 bases, with 22 bases lying between them. The CDR3, as DNA: TGTGCCAGCAGCCAAGGATTTTCCGGACTAAGCTTGTCGACCCAGTACTTC. Translating it yields CASSQGFSGLSLSTQYF.

The chain is built from TRBV25-1 and TRBJ2-1; TRBD2 matches at 9 bases. CDR1 and CDR2 from the germline V gene are MGHDK and SYGVNS. The V gene end was trimmed by 3 bases and the J gene end by 0 bases; junction bases not matched to a gene: 6. The CDR3 sequence is 17 residues long. The CDR3 DNA follows: TGTGCCAGCAGTGAGCCAGGACTAGCGAGCTCCTACAATGAGCAGTTCTTC. This codes for CASSEPGLASSYNEQFF.

J is TRBJ1-5 and V is TRBV3-1 (or the pseudogene TRBV3-2); 7 nucleotides line up with TRBD1. The germline V gene encodes CDR1 LGHDT and CDR2 YNNKEL (reference sequence). The CDR3 runs to 15 residues. The V gene end was trimmed by 1 base and the J gene end by 5 bases; junction bases not matched to a gene: 5. CDR3 residues: CASSQGHRGHQPQHF. CDR3 DNA sequence: TGTGCCAGCAGCCAAGGTCACAGGGGCCATCAGCCCCAGCATTTT.

This sequence joins TRBV19 and TRBJ1-1; D is possibly TRBD1 (6 bases). Trimming took off 5 bases at V and 7 bases at J, with 11 bases between the two ends. CDR1 LNHDA and CDR2 SQIVND come from the germline V gene (reference sequence). The CDR3 extends over 12 amino acids. CDR3 bases: TGTGCCAGTAGTCTACGGACAGTTGAAGCTTTCTTT. Translating gives CASSLRTVEAFF.

This clone appeared once. The rearrangement joins TRBV19 to TRBJ1-5, with D unclear. Trimming shortened V by 2 bases and J by 2 bases, and 10 bases separated the two germline ends. CDR3 length equals 15 residues. Germline V gives CDR1 LNHDA, CDR2 SQIVND (reference sequence). CDR3 residues: CASSITAEGNQPQHF. The DNA for the CDR3 is TGTGCCAGTAGTATAACCGCGGAAGGCAATCAGCCCCAGCATTTT.

This clone is a singleton in its sample. V gene TRBV6-1 combines with J gene TRBJ2-7, with a tentative D call TRBD1 (6 bases). V was cut by 2 bases and J by 2 bases, with 16 bases left in between. The CDR3 loop spans 16 amino acids. Germline V lookup: CDR1 MNHNS, CDR2 SASEGT. The CDR3, as DNA: TGTGCCAGCAGTGAATTACAGGGCCTTTCCCCCTACGAGCAGTACTTC. Amino acid sequence: CASSELQGLSPYEQYF.

This sequence joins TRBV5-1 and TRBJ2-1, with 9 positions matching TRBD1. The germline V gene encodes CDR1 SGHRS and CDR2 YFSETQ. CDR3 length: 15 amino acids. With 7 bases clipped from V and 3 bases from J, the junction kept 8 bases outside the gene matches. The CDR3 sequence: CASSTGTGFYNEQFF. The CDR3 DNA follows: TGCGCCAGCTCGACCGGGACAGGGTTCTACAATGAGCAGTTCTTC. Full variable domain (outside the CDR3, taken from reference TRBV5-1 and TRBJ2-1): KAGVTQTPRYLIKTRGQQVTLSCSPISGHRSVSWYQQTPGQGLQFLFEYFSETQRNKGNFPGRFSGRQFSNSRSEMNVSTLELGDSALYLCASSTGTGFYNEQFFGPGTRLTVL.

The chain joins TRBV19 to TRBJ2-7; D possibly corresponds to TRBD2 (6 bases). This CDR3 has 15 amino acids. V was pared by 3 bases and J by 0 bases, with 12 bases between. Looked up from germline, CDR1 is LNHDA and CDR2 is SQIVND (reference sequence). CDR3 DNA: TGTGCCAGTAGTATTACGGCGGGGAGCTCCTACGAGCAGTACTTC. Its translation: CASSITAGSSYEQYF.

This clone was seen once. The V call is TRBV30, the J call TRBJ2-5, with D perhaps matching TRBD1 (7 bases). The CDR3 is made up of 16 amino acids. CDR1 is GTSNPN, CDR2 SVGIG, per germline (reference sequence). Deletions cut 0 bases from V and 4 bases from J, with 18 bases between. The CDR3 DNA is TGTGCCTGGAGTGTACTCGCGACAGGGCGGGGAGAGACCCAGTACTTC. Its translation is CAWSVLATGRGETQYF. Supplemented by reference TRBV30 and TRBJ2-5, the full variable domain reads SQTIHQWPATLVQPVGSPLSLECTVEGTSNPNLYWYRQAAGRGLQLLFYSVGIGQISSEVPQNLSASRPQDRQFILSSKKLLLSDSGFYLCAWSVLATGRGETQYFGPGTRLLVL.

The chain's CDR3 is CASTYRGGYEQYF. In nucleotides, the CDR3 is TGTGCCAGCACCTACAGGGGGGGTTACGAGCAGTACTTC. The rearrangement joins TRBV7-2 to TRBJ2-7; D perhaps matches TRBD1 (8 bases). Germline V gives CDR1 SGHTA, CDR2 FQGNSA. The CDR3 totals 13 residues. V was trimmed by 7 bases and J by 4 bases, leaving 14 bases between them.

The J gene is TRBJ2-1, the V gene TRBV7-2; D ambiguous. Trimming stripped 1 base from V and 7 bases from J, with 11 bases between. The germline V gene encodes CDR1 SGHTA and CDR2 FQGNSA. The CDR3 runs to 14 residues. The CDR3 nucleotides are TGTGCCAGCAGCTTAGTTGTTAGTTTTAATGAGCAGTTCTTC. Translating it yields CASSLVVSFNEQFF.

This clone was detected once. This chain joins TRBV21-1 and TRBJ1-6. TRBV21-1 is shown as a pseudogene. This CDR3 comprises 20 residues. CDR3: CASRLRLGFRRGSYNSPLHF. CDR3 in DNA: TGTGCCAGCAGGTTGAGATTGGGGTTCCGGAGGGGCTCCTATAATTCACCCCTCCACTTT.

V gene TRBV5-1 combines with J gene TRBJ1-2; D ambiguous. This CDR3 contains 15 residues. The germline CDR1 and CDR2 sequences are SGHRS and YFSETQ. V lost 0 bases to trimming and J lost 4 bases, with 13 bases between them. The CDR3 sequence: CASSLEIGVSYGYTF. DNA of the CDR3: TGCGCCAGCAGCTTGGAAATCGGGGTGAGCTATGGCTACACCTTC.

The rearrangement uses TRBV15 and TRBJ2-3; D not resolved. The CDR3 totals 15 residues. V was trimmed by 0 bases and J by 0 bases, leaving 7 bases between them. CDR1 is LNHNV and CDR2 is YYDKDF in the germline V gene (reference sequence). Here the CDR3 reads CATSRDRLSTDTQYF. CDR3 nucleotides: TGTGCCACCAGCAGAGATCGGTTAAGCACAGATACGCAGTATTTT.

By share, this clone ranks as medium-sized (0.01 to 0.1%). The rearrangement joins TRBV28 to TRBJ1-5; the D is unclear. The germline V and J ends were trimmed by 4 bases and 1 base, with 17 bases remaining between them. Germline CDR1 reads MDHEN; CDR2 reads SYDVKM. CDR3 length equals 17 residues. The CDR3: CASSSGRGGRSNQPQHF. The CDR3 nucleotides are TGTGCCAGCAGTTCAGGACGGGGAGGGAGAAGCAATCAGCCCCAGCATTTT.

The chain recombines TRBV5-4 with TRBJ2-5; D may be TRBD1 (5 bases). This CDR3 comprises 14 residues. Germline V gene sequence: CDR1 SGHNT, CDR2 YYREEE (reference sequence). V shed 0 bases and J shed 5 bases, with 11 bases lying between them. Written as DNA, the CDR3 is TGTGCCAGCAGCTTGGCAACAGGTCGCGAGACCCAGTACTTC. As protein: CASSLATGRETQYF. The complete variable domain, with remaining parts taken from reference TRBV5-4 and TRBJ2-5, reads ETGVTQSPTHLIKTRGQQVTLRCSSQSGHNTVSWYQQALGQGPQFIFQYYREEENGRGNFPPRFSGLQFPNYSSELNVNALELDDSALYLCASSLATGRETQYFGPGTRLLVL.

The V and J genes are TRBV4-1 and TRBJ2-4; the match to TRBD1 covers 7 bases. The CDR3 covers 14 residues. J gave up 3 bases and V 2 bases, and 1 base lay outside the gene matches. CDR1 and CDR2 from the germline V gene are MGHRA and YSYEKL. The CDR3 sequence: CASSQRDSKNIQYF. As DNA, the CDR3 is TGCGCCAGCAGCCAACGGGACAGCAAAAACATTCAGTACTTC.

This clone was recorded many times. The chain links TRBV7-2 to TRBJ1-2, with D maybe TRBD1 (6 bases). Germline loops: CDR1 SGHTA, CDR2 FQGNSA. The CDR3 has 14 amino acids. V shed 1 base and J shed 2 bases, with 8 bases lying between them. As DNA, the CDR3 is TGTGCCAGCAGCTTAGTAAGGGGGAACTATGGCTACACCTTC. This gives the protein CASSLVRGNYGYTF. The complete variable domain, with remaining parts taken from reference TRBV7-2 and TRBJ1-2, reads GAGVSQSPSNKVTEKGKDVELRCDPISGHTALYWYRQSLGQGLEFLIYFQGNSAPDKSGLPSDRFSAERTGGSVSTLTIQRTQQEDSAVYLCASSLVRGNYGYTFGSGTRLTVV.

The rearrangement links TRBV19 to TRBJ1-6, with D possibly matching TRBD1 (6 bases). CDR3 size: 17 residues. Germline V lookup: CDR1 LNHDA, CDR2 SQIVND (reference sequence). Trimming left V 7 bases short and J 0 bases short, with 16 bases between. The CDR3 nucleotides read TGTGCCAGTAAAGCCAGGGGCGGAAGCTCCTATAATTCACCCCTCCACTTT. Protein sequence: CASKARGGSSYNSPLHF.

V and J are TRBV18 and TRBJ2-7; D not resolved. V dropped 3 bases and J dropped 0 bases, with 12 bases sitting between them. Germline values: CDR1 KGHSH, CDR2 LQKENI. The CDR3 contains 15 residues. The CDR3 loop reads CASSPLAAYSYEQYF. The CDR3 DNA reads as TGTGCCAGCTCACCGCTTGCGGCCTACTCCTACGAGCAGTACTTC.

The chain recombines TRBV19 with TRBJ1-1; D ambiguous. The germline CDR1 and CDR2 sequences are LNHDA and SQIVND (reference sequence). V shed 3 bases and J shed 0 bases, with 8 bases lying between them. This CDR3 is built from 14 residues. CDR3 DNA sequence: TGTGCCAGTAGTATGTTACAGATGAACACTGAAGCTTTCTTT. Protein: CASSMLQMNTEAFF.

The chain combines TRBV27 with TRBJ2-7; 12 nucleotides agree with TRBD2. CDR3 length: 17 residues. CDR1 is MNHEY, CDR2 SMNVEV, per germline (reference sequence). With 5 bases clipped from V and 0 bases from J, the junction kept 8 bases outside the gene matches. The DNA for the CDR3 is TGTGCCAGCAGTCCGCGGACTAGCGGGACCTCCTCCTACGAGCAGTACTTC. This sequence encodes CASSPRTSGTSSYEQYF.

V is TRBV7-8 and J is TRBJ2-5, with TRBD2 identical over 8 bases. Trimming removed 7 bases from V and 1 base from J; junction bases left unmatched: 5. The germline CDR1 and CDR2 sequences are SGHVS and FQNEAQ. The CDR3 is made up of 14 amino acids. CDR3: CASNPSGLQETQYF. The CDR3 DNA follows: TGTGCCAGCAACCCTAGCGGGCTCCAAGAGACCCAGTACTTC.

The chain links TRBV7-2 to TRBJ2-3; 7 bases match TRBD2. Per germline, CDR1 SGHTA and CDR2 FQGNSA. The CDR3 loop spans 14 amino acids. J was trimmed by 6 bases and V by 5 bases; bases with no gene match: 8. CDR3 DNA: TGTGCCAGCAGCGGGAGGGAGGGCCCCGATACGCAGTATTTT. Translation gives CASSGREGPDTQYF.

The chain is built from TRBV5-1 and TRBJ2-1; D call uncertain. CDR3 length equals 13 residues. V lost 1 base and J lost 5, with 7 bases in between. CDR1 and CDR2 from the germline V gene are SGHRS and YFSETQ. CDR3 region: CASSLLVDNEQFF. The CDR3 DNA reads as TGCGCCAGCAGCTTGTTAGTGGACAATGAGCAGTTCTTC.

The chain combines TRBV7-9 with TRBJ1-1; a weak D match, TRBD1 (5 bases). Germline loops: CDR1 SEHNR, CDR2 FQNEAQ (reference sequence). The CDR3 sequence is 13 residues long. Trimming took 0 bases from V and 12 from J, leaving 14 bases between them. CDR3 nucleotide sequence: TGTGCCAGCAGCTTAGCGGGGGGAGGTTGGACTTTCTTT. Protein: CASSLAGGGWTFF.